This T cell receptor (beta chain) is drawn from a study of persistence of HIV-infected CD4 T cells (TCRdb year 2020). Regarding the study in general: The median time the participants had spent on suppressive ART was over six years. Apart from a couple of participants who underwent leukapheresis at a single time point, peripheral blood samples of up to 180 mL were collected from participants at multiple time points. The clonality of all cells in each sorted population was assessed by TCRbeta sequencing, whereas the clonality of infected cells was assessed by proviral sequencing. In the cross-participant TCR cluster analysis, 8 participants were included for CMV and 7 participants were included for Gag. The study isolated CMV- and HIV-1 Gag-responding CD4+ T cells from ART-treated individuals to examine antigen-driven clonal expansion of HIV-1-infected cells.

The immunoSEQ hsTCRB assay version 4 in survey mode was used to sequence TCRbeta repertoires from genomic DNA. For TCRbeta sequencing, genomic DNA was diluted to roughly 10 ng/uL, and up to 1 ug was used per sample. Regarding the original processing steps: TCRbeta data analysis was done in ImmunoSeq Analyzer 3.0, and diversity was calculated on productive nucleotide rearrangements. Lower-bound TCR diversity was estimated with the improved Chao index, and clonality with the Gini coefficient using the Immunarch R package. Different nucleotide rearrangements encoding the same CDR3beta amino acid sequence were counted as distinct clonotypes. Differential abundance analysis identified TCRbeta sequences significantly enriched in antigen-responding cells relative to anti-CD3/anti-CD28-activated cells. TCRs were clustered by predicted peptide-MHC specificity with GLIPH2, both within individual participants and across merged participant data sets. The immuneACCESS repertoire file appears here via TCRdb, limited to in-frame rearrangements. These files lack a portion of the clones; in checked studies, under half of the deficit traces to unresolved V genes, and the cause of the others is not known. That table supplies the V and J calls and clone size; D and trimming were determined from the DNA. Counted in this sample were tens of thousands of clones; around 72% of them appeared once. Clones ranked in the top ten supply roughly 1.9% of the sample.

This specimen's treatment or condition label, per the study, means: suppressive antiretroviral therapy. A pool of overlapping HIV-1 Gag 15-mer peptides was used at 1 ug per peptide per mL for cell stimulation. Responding CD4+ T cells were sorted on the basis of upregulation of both CD40 ligand and CD69. Participants were HIV-1-infected adults who started suppressive ART during chronic infection. For at least 4 years, participants had undetectable plasma HIV-1 RNA, below 50 copies/mL. To be included, participants needed a CD4+ T cell count above 400 cells/uL and a positive CMV serology. Before stimulation, PBMCs were isolated using density centrifugation and then depleted of CD8+ T cells. For approximately 17 hours, CD8-depleted PBMCs were stimulated with anti-CD28/CD49d costimulation, a CD40-blocking antibody, and enfuvirtide, which was added to prevent new infections. Cell sorting was performed on a Beckman Coulter MoFlo Legacy or XDP sorter, and dead cells were excluded with propidium iodide. Genomic DNA was extracted using the QIAamp DNA Mini Kit for samples with more than one million cells and using the Quick-DNA Microprep Kit for all other samples.

This clone was detected a few times. The specificity of this receptor is unknown. No base quality information exists; no much larger clone differs at one position. The CDR3 holds 14 amino acids from the cysteine to the phenylalanine. Left in the record is the CDR3 DNA by itself, 42 bases read in frame from the first base. The junction carries 8 bases between V and J, which are trimmed by 0 bases and 1 base respectively. CDR1 is given as SGHRS and CDR2 as YFSETQ, both from the germline V gene. Points the paper makes about the study in general: Antigen-responding cells were enriched for expanded CDR3beta sequences that were degenerate, which suggests that CD4+ responses to CMV and Gag underwent convergent selection. Within the same sorted populations, how oligoclonal the TCRs were correlated with how oligoclonal the proviruses were. Significantly lower TCRbeta richness was observed in CMV- and Gag-responding cells than in anti-CD3/anti-CD28-responding cells, and higher oligoclonality was observed in CMV-responding cells than in CD3/CD28-stimulated and Gag-responding cells. Bulk TCR analyses could not be limited to the rare CMV-responding cells that actually contained HIV-1 proviruses. Few individuals were included in the study, and only a limited range of antigens was tested.

This sequence uses TRBV5-1 and TRBJ2-7; the D gene is perhaps TRBD1, from 5 matching bases. The sequence came from an adult man with HIV who was CMV-seropositive. The sample consisted of CD4+ T cells sorted from PBMCs after 18-hour stimulation, taken from a patient who received antiretroviral therapy. Taken with the paper, the label for cell subset or site translates to: CD40L+CD69+ CD4 T cells responding to HIV-1 Gag peptides. The bases read TGCGCCAGCAGCTTGGAGGGGTTTTCCTACGAGCAGTACTTC. Translated, it gives CASSLEGFSYEQYF.